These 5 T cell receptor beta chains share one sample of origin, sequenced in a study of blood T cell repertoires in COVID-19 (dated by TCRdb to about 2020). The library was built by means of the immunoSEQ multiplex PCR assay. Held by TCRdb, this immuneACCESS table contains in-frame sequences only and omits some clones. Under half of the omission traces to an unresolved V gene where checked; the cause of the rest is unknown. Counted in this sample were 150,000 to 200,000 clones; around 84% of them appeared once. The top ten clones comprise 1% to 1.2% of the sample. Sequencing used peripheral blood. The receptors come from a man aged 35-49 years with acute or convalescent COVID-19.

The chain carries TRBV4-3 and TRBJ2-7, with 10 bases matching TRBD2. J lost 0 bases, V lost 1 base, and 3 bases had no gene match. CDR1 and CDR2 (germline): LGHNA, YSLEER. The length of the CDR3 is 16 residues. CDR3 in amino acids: CASSQGTSGSSYEQYF. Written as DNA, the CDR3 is TGCGCCAGCAGCCAAGGGACTAGCGGCAGCTCCTACGAGCAGTACTTC.

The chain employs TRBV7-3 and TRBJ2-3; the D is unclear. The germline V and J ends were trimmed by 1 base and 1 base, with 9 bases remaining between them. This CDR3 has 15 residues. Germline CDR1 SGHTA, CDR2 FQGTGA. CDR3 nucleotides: TGTGCCAGCAGCTTAAATGCGGCAGGCACAGATACGCAGTATTTT. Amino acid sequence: CASSLNAAGTDTQYF.

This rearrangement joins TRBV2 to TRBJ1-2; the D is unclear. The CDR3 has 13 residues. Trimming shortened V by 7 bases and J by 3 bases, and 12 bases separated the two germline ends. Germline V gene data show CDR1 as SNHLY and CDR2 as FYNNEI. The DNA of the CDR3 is TGTGCCAGCACCGGGGTTGCTCACTATGGCTACACCTTC. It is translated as CASTGVAHYGYTF.

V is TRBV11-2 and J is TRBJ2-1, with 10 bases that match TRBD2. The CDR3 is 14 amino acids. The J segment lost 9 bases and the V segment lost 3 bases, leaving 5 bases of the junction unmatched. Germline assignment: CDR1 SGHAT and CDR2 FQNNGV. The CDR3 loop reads CASSFSSGGLEQFF. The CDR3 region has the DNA TGTGCCAGCAGCTTCAGTAGCGGGGGGCTTGAGCAGTTCTTC. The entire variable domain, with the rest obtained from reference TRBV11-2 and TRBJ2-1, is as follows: EAGVAQSPRYKIIEKRQSVAFWCNPISGHATLYWYQQILGQGPKLLIQFQNNGVVDDSQLPKDRFSAERLKGVDSTLKIQPAKLEDSAVYLCASSFSSGGLEQFFGPGTRLTVL.

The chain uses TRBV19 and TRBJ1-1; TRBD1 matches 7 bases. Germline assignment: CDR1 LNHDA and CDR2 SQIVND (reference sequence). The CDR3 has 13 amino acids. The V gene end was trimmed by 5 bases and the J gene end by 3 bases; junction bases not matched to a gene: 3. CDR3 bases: TGTGCCAGTAGTCTCAGGGGGGACACTGAAGCTTTCTTT. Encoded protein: CASSLRGDTEAFF.